Presented here are 22 T cell receptor beta chains from one specimen sequenced in a study of T-cell reconstitution after alpha-beta-depleted transplantation in children. Unique molecular identifiers featured in how the TCRbeta library was prepared. Via MiXCR, TCRdb re-called the PCR reads, giving one row per CDR3 protein. Here the sample spans about 470,000 distinct CDR3 sequences, roughly 44% being singletons. The sample consisted of PBMCs, taken before TCRalphabeta/CD19-depleted stem cell transplant. These receptors all stem from a girl aged 2 to 9 with aplastic anemia, due to receive a stem cell transplant.

In nucleotides, the CDR3 is TGTGCCAGCAGGCGGACCTGGGGCGACACTGAAGCTTTCTTT. The encoded protein is CASRRTWGDTEAFF. The rearrangement uses TRBV28 and TRBJ1-1, with D tentatively TRBD1 (5 bases). The CDR3 spans 14 residues. The V gene lost 6 bases and the J gene lost 3 bases, with 14 bases spanning the gap. Looked up from germline, CDR1 is MDHEN and CDR2 is SYDVKM. The entire variable domain, with the rest obtained from reference TRBV28 and TRBJ1-1, is as follows: DVKVTQSSRYLVKRTGEKVFLECVQDMDHENMFWYRQDPGLGLRLIYFSYDVKMKEKGDIPEGYSVSREKKERFSLILESASTNQTSMYLCASRRTWGDTEAFFGQGTRLTVV.

V gene TRBV6-1 combines with J gene TRBJ2-7, with 8 positions matching TRBD1. This CDR3 is built from 16 residues. The V segment lost 6 bases and the J segment 4 bases; nucleotides outside the gene matches: 14. The germline gives CDR1 MNHNS, CDR2 SASEGT. CDR3 in amino acids: CASSRTGTGGSYEQYF. The CDR3 DNA sequence: TGTGCCAGCAGCCGAACCGGGACAGGCGGAAGTTACGAGCAGTACTTC.

V is TRBV7-2 and J is TRBJ1-5; D perhaps matches TRBD1 (6 bases). Germline loops: CDR1 SGHTA, CDR2 FQGNSA. The CDR3 is 17 residues long. Trimming took off 7 bases at V and 4 bases at J, with 23 bases between the two ends. CDR3 sequence (DNA): TGTGCCAGCATGCGGGGGCCAGGCTCGCTCTTAAATCAGCCCCAGCATTTT. This gives the protein CASMRGPGSLLNQPQHF.

To note about this clonotype: Given a much more abundant clone one base away, this may be a read error. This chain uses TRBV11-1 with TRBJ1-5; maybe TRBD1 (6 bases). The germline CDR1 and CDR2 sequences are SGHAT and FQDESV (reference sequence). This CDR3 is built from 18 residues. In nucleotides, the CDR3 is TGTGCCAGCCGCTTAGGTCTGGGGGGCCAAGATAGCAATCAGCCCCAGCATTTT. It specifies CASRLGLGGQDSNQPQHF.

CDR3 amino acids: CASSPGRGQSYEQYF. The CDR3 DNA is TGTGCCAGCAGTCCCGGTAGGGGTCAATCCTACGAGCAGTACTTC. The rearrangement uses TRBV6-1 and TRBJ2-7; weak D call: TRBD1 (5 bases). The CDR3 is made up of 15 amino acids. Trimming cost V 5 bases and J 1 base, with 15 bases left between them. Germline-derived CDR1 and CDR2 are MNHNS and SASEGT.

This clonotype was seen once. The V call is TRBV11-2, the J call TRBJ1-3; 8 nucleotides match TRBD1. Germline CDR1 SGHAT, CDR2 FQNNGV. The CDR3 has 15 residues. Trimming at V came to 5 bases and at J to 2 bases, leaving 5 bases not matched to a gene. In DNA, the CDR3 is TGTGCCAGCAGCCGGACAGGGTTTACTGGAAACACCATATATTTT. As protein: CASSRTGFTGNTIYF.

This clonotype was detected only a few times. The chain employs TRBV27 and TRBJ2-1, with TRBD2 matching 7 bases. The CDR3 is made up of 13 amino acids. Germline trimming cut 5 bases from V and 9 bases from J; bases unmatched to any gene: 7. Germline CDR1 is MNHEY and CDR2 is SMNVEV (reference sequence). CDR3 residues: CASSRAGFSEQFF. The DNA of the CDR3 is TGTGCCAGCAGTCGAGCGGGATTTAGTGAGCAGTTCTTC.

This clonotype was seen a few times. The chain recombines TRBV29-1 with TRBJ2-5, with TRBD1 identical over 10 bases. CDR3 length equals 12 residues. Germline trimming cut 6 bases from V and 3 bases from J; bases unmatched to any gene: 1. Germline CDR1 and CDR2: SQVTM and ANQGSEA. CDR3 residues: CSVTGGEETQYF. CDR3 in DNA: TGCAGCGTGACAGGGGGCGAAGAGACCCAGTACTTC.

This clonotype was seen a few times. The chain combines TRBV20-1 with TRBJ2-3; 11 positions agree with TRBD2. Germline V gene data show CDR1 as DFQATT and CDR2 as SNEGSKA (reference sequence). This CDR3 comprises 16 residues. The V gene end was trimmed by 5 bases and the J gene end by 1 base; junction bases not matched to a gene: 8. The CDR3 DNA sequence: TGCAGTGCTTGGGGTGGACTAGCGGGTCGCACAGATACGCAGTATTTT. This translates into CSAWGGLAGRTDTQYF.

This chain links TRBV29-1 with TRBJ2-3, with D possibly TRBD1 on 5 matching bases. From germline, CDR1 is SQVTM and CDR2 ANQGSEA. With 6 bases removed from V and 2 bases from J, the gap between germline ends came to 9 bases. This CDR3 contains 12 residues. CDR3: CSVDKATDTQYF. The CDR3, as DNA: TGCAGCGTGGACAAGGCCACAGATACGCAGTATTTT.

This clonotype has more than one count but fewer than ten. The gene calls are TRBV6-5 and TRBJ2-7; D remains ambiguous. This CDR3 is 14 amino acids long. The germline V gene encodes CDR1 MNHEY and CDR2 SVGAGI. V was cut by 0 bases and J by 5 bases, with 11 bases left in between. CDR3 coding DNA: TGTGCCAGCAGTTACTCAACGTCACGGGACGAGCAGTACTTC. Encoded protein: CASSYSTSRDEQYF.

This clonotype has ten or more counts. The chain employs TRBV4-1 and TRBJ1-3; no clear D gene. V was clipped by 1 base and J by 0 bases, with 7 bases between them. The CDR3 loop spans 15 amino acids. Germline V gene lookup returns CDR1 MGHRA and CDR2 YSYEKL. CDR3 nucleotide sequence: TGCGCCAGCAGCCAAGTAGTGAACTCTGGAAACACCATATATTTT. Translated, it gives CASSQVVNSGNTIYF.

A few counts support this clonotype. V usage is TRBV30 and J usage is TRBJ2-5, with no clear D. CDR3 length equals 11 residues. Trimming shortened V by 3 bases and J by 2 bases, and 4 bases separated the two germline ends. The V gene's germline CDR1 is GTSNPN and CDR2 SVGIG (reference sequence). The DNA of the CDR3 is TGTGCCTGGAGCGGGCAAGAGACCCAGTACTTC. Translated, it gives CAWSGQETQYF. The variable domain in full, with the rest retrieved from reference TRBV30 and TRBJ2-5, is SQTIHQWPATLVQPVGSPLSLECTVEGTSNPNLYWYRQAAGRGLQLLFYSVGIGQISSEVPQNLSASRPQDRQFILSSKKLLLSDSGFYLCAWSGQETQYFGPGTRLLVL.

This clonotype was detected ten times or more. J is TRBJ1-4 and V is TRBV19; D is unresolved. The CDR3 extends over 14 amino acids. V was cut by 3 bases and J by 5 bases, with 10 bases left in between. The germline CDR1 and CDR2 sequences are LNHDA and SQIVND (reference sequence). The CDR3 loop reads CASSIRSRNEKLFF. The CDR3 DNA is TGTGCCAGTAGTATCCGGTCCCGGAATGAAAAACTGTTTTTT.

Concerning this clonotype: Germline is not matched at one junction end, which may reflect a read error. The chain joins TRBV5-1 to TRBJ2-3, with D maybe TRBD1 (6 bases). Germline CDR1 is SGHRS and CDR2 is YFSETQ. This CDR3 region has 15 residues. This CDR3 is CACSLQRQGTDTQYF. In DNA form, the CDR3 reads TGCGCCTGCAGCTTACAGAGACAGGGCACAGATACGCAGTATTTT.

This clonotype was seen many times. This chain connects TRBV6-1 to TRBJ2-1, with D hard to call. Trimming took 6 bases from V and 10 from J, leaving 19 bases between them. This CDR3 is built from 14 residues. Germline V lookup: CDR1 MNHNS, CDR2 SASEGT. This CDR3 reads CASSLTEPESEQFF. CDR3 coding DNA: TGTGCCAGCAGCCTTACAGAGCCCGAGAGCGAGCAGTTCTTC.

This clonotype was seen ten or more times. V usage is TRBV5-1 and J usage is TRBJ1-4, with D hard to call. This CDR3 spans 16 amino acids. Germline values: CDR1 SGHRS, CDR2 YFSETQ. Trimming left V 0 bases short and J 8 bases short, with 17 bases between. The CDR3 nucleotides read TGCGCCAGCAGCTTGGACCCAGTCGGGCTTGAGGAAAAACTGTTTTTT. This encodes CASSLDPVGLEEKLFF.

In regard to this clonotype: The junction departs from germline at one end; a sequencing error may be responsible. The V and J genes are TRBV15 and TRBJ2-2; D is perhaps TRBD1 or TRBD2 (5 bases each). Germline V gene data show CDR1 as LNHNV and CDR2 as YYDKDF (reference sequence). This CDR3 region has 15 residues. CDR3 residues: CATSRDEGLTGKLFF. CDR3 DNA sequence: TGTGCCACCAGCAGAGATGAGGGGCTCACCGGGAAGCTGTTTTTT.

This clonotype appeared many times. The rearrangement links TRBV2 to TRBJ2-1, with D perhaps being TRBD1 or TRBD2 (5 bases each). The CDR3 sequence is 15 residues long. Germline V lookup: CDR1 SNHLY, CDR2 FYNNEI. Trimming stripped 1 base from V and 5 bases from J, with 12 bases between. CDR3 amino acids: CASSEDGAADNEQFF. Here the CDR3 DNA reads TGTGCCAGCAGTGAAGACGGGGCGGCAGACAATGAGCAGTTCTTC.

This chain joins TRBV11-2 and TRBJ2-4; D uncertain. CDR3 length: 15 residues. V was shortened by 5 bases and J by 0 bases, with 11 bases between the two germline ends. From germline, CDR1 is SGHAT and CDR2 FQNNGV. The CDR3 nucleotides are TGTGCCAGCAGCCCGGGTCTCTTAGCCAAAAACATTCAGTACTTC. It yields the protein CASSPGLLAKNIQYF.

This clonotype was observed at least ten times. The CDR3, as DNA: TGCGCCAGCGCGCCGGGACAGGTCTACAATGAGCAGTTCTTC. Amino acid sequence: CASAPGQVYNEQFF. The rearrangement joins TRBV5-1 to TRBJ2-1, with 8 bases identical to TRBD1. The germline V gene has CDR1 SGHRS and CDR2 YFSETQ. The CDR3 has 14 amino acids. Losses at the gene ends were 7 bases for V and 3 bases for J; bases not matched to a gene: 6.

The sample holds a few counts of this clonotype. The V call is TRBV20-1, the J call TRBJ2-7; 9 nucleotides line up with TRBD2. The length of the CDR3 is 13 residues. Germline CDR1 is DFQATT and CDR2 is SNEGSKA (reference sequence). V dropped 3 bases and J dropped 1; count of bases not matched to a gene: 1. In DNA, the CDR3 is TGCAGTGCTAGGCGGGAGGGTTCCTACGAGCAGTACTTC. It encodes CSARREGSYEQYF.